Listed below are T cell receptor beta chains from one sample, sequenced in a study of T cell repertoires in cytomegalovirus infection. Antigens of these TCRs are unknown. TCRdb reprocessed the reads via MiXCR and lists one record per CDR3 protein. The sample holds about 220,000 distinct CDR3 sequences, about 40% seen once. The sequences come from CD8+ T cells from cultured PBMCs, collected from culture after CMV antigen stimulation. The receptors here all came from a human donor in good health (CMV status not recorded). Some clones in this sample may be carry-over from other donors' samples. Each CDR3 is given with its conserved first and last residue. Each record gives: CDR3 DNA, CDR3 protein, J gene, CDR3 length, D gene, clone size, V gene. D genes are given only for firm matches. A clone size is listed for some rows: how often the clone was seen (once, few, many), or a class if it is expanded.

TGCAGCGTTTTTAGCGGGAGGAAAACCTACGAGCAGTACTTC | CSVFSGRKTYEQYF | TRBJ2-7 | 14 | TRBD2 | . | TRBV29-1
TGCGCCAGCAGCCAAGATCTTGGGATGGAGCAGTACTTC | CASSQDLGMEQYF | TRBJ2-7 | 13 | . | few | TRBV4-1
TGTGCCTGGACCACGGGCCGGGGACAGGAGGCCTACGAGCAGTACTTC | CAWTTGRGQEAYEQYF | TRBJ2-7 | 16 | TRBD1 | . | TRBV30
TGTGCCAGCAGCTTGGTGTGGGACTACCTGGGCACTGAAGCTTTCTTT | CASSLVWDYLGTEAFF | TRBJ1-1 | 16 | . | few | TRBV11-2
TGTGCCAGCAGTTCATATTATACCCCTGAGTTATCCCAAGCCCTGACAGATACGCAGTATTTT | CASSSYYTPELSQALTDTQYF | TRBJ2-3 | 21 | . | . | TRBV28
TGTGCCAGTAGTATAAACAGGGGGCGAATCATGAGGGAGCAGTTCTTC | CASSINRGRIMREQFF | TRBJ2-1 | 16 | TRBD1 | once | TRBV19
TGTGCCAGCAGTTTCGGCGGGAACTACAATGAGCAGTTCTTC | CASSFGGNYNEQFF | TRBJ2-1 | 14 | . | few | TRBV7-4
TGTGCCAGCAGTTTAAGGGACAAACAAGAGACCCAGTACTTC | CASSLRDKQETQYF | TRBJ2-5 | 14 | . | few | TRBV27
TGTGCCAGCCGCGGGCAGTTCAATCAGCCCCAGCATTTT | CASRGQFNQPQHF | TRBJ1-5 | 13 | . | . | TRBV27
TGTGCCAGCAGTTTGGTGTTTGCGACTACCCAAACCGGGGAGCTGTTTTTT | CASSLVFATTQTGELFF | TRBJ2-2 | 17 | . | . | TRBV28
TGTGCCAGCAGCCCCCTGGGGGGACTCCAAGAGACCCAGTACTTC | CASSPLGGLQETQYF | TRBJ2-5 | 15 | . | . | TRBV9
TGTGCCAGCAGGGGGCCCCGGGACAGGGTGTACGAGCAGTACTTC | CASRGPRDRVYEQYF | TRBJ2-7 | 15 | TRBD1 | . | TRBV28
TGTGCCAGCACCCTTAGAGCTTCTAGCGGGTACGGTGAGCAGTTCTTC | CASTLRASSGYGEQFF | TRBJ2-1 | 16 | TRBD2 | . | TRBV7-6
TGTGCCAGCAGGCCGACAGGGAACAATCAGCCCCAGCATTTT | CASRPTGNNQPQHF | TRBJ1-5 | 14 | TRBD1 | few | TRBV12-3/TRBV12-4
TGTGCCACCCAAAAGGGGGCACTCGGGACTGAAGCTTTCTTT | CATQKGALGTEAFF | TRBJ1-1 | 14 | TRBD1 | few | TRBV7-2
TGTGCCACCAGCAGGGGGGACAGCAACTATGGCTACACCTTC | CATSRGDSNYGYTF | TRBJ1-2 | 14 | TRBD1 | . | TRBV15